A selection of T cell receptor beta chains follows, all from one sample in a study of CD8 T cells in ankylosing spondylitis. TCRdb redid the calling of the 5' RACE reads with MiXCR, one entry per CDR3 protein. The table shows about 160,000 distinct CDR3 sequences, with about 16% occurring only once. Sample: blood, either unsorted or a sorted T cell fraction (not recorded which). These receptor sequences come from a male donor with ankylosing spondylitis or in good health (not recorded which). The CDR3 runs from the conserved cysteine through the conserved F or W. A D gene is named only where the DNA matches it firmly. Not every row has a clone size; where given, it reads once, few, many or a size class.

clone_size	v_call	d_call	j_call	cdr3_nt	cdr3_aa
few	TRBV29-1	NA	TRBJ2-5	TGCAGCGTTGAACTTGGGCCGCAGGCCGGATACTTC	CSVELGPQAGYF
NA	TRBV7-9	NA	TRBJ2-1	TGTGCCAGCAGCTTAATGTCCGGGTACAATGAGCAGTTCTTC	CASSLMSGYNEQFF
many	TRBV20-1	TRBD1	TRBJ2-3	TGCAGTGCTAGAGATCGAGGGACAGGGACCACAGATACGCAGTATTTT	CSARDRGTGTTDTQYF
many	TRBV5-6	TRBD1	TRBJ1-1	TGTGCCAGCAGCTTGTACGTACAGGGGCGATCTGAAGCTTTCTTT	CASSLYVQGRSEAFF
few	TRBV6-1	TRBD2	TRBJ2-1	TGTGCCAGCAGAACTAGCGGGAGTGGTGAGCAGTTCTTC	CASRTSGSGEQFF
NA	TRBV2	NA	TRBJ2-2	TGTGCCAGCAGGAAAGCGGCCCTCTCCACCGGGGAGCTGTTTTTT	CASRKAALSTGELFF
many	TRBV20-1	TRBD1	TRBJ1-2	TGCAGTGCTAGAGTGGGAGCGGGACAGGGGGCAGGTCGTGGCTACACCTTC	CSARVGAGQGAGRGYTF
NA	TRBV20-1	NA	TRBJ2-6	TGCAGTGCTAGAGATTACCAGATGAAGTCTGGGGCCAACGTCCTGACTTTC	CSARDYQMKSGANVLTF
many	TRBV20-1	NA	TRBJ2-7	TGCAGTGCTTCCCCGGGACAAAGTTTCTTTTCCTACGAGCAGTACTTC	CSASPGQSFFSYEQYF
many	TRBV7-8	TRBD2	TRBJ2-2	TGTGCCAGCAGCTTTCGGACTAGCGGTAACACCGGGGAGCTGTTTTTT	CASSFRTSGNTGELFF
many	TRBV20-1	NA	TRBJ2-5	TGCAGTGCGGTCAATCGGGAGACCCAGTACTTC	CSAVNRETQYF
few	TRBV25-1	TRBD2	TRBJ2-3	TGTGCCAGCAGCCCCGGGACTAGCCGACTCGGGAATACGCAGTATTTT	CASSPGTSRLGNTQYF
few	TRBV20-1	NA	TRBJ1-1	TGCAGTCAACTGGGCAGGGGATCCCCTGAAGCTTTCTTT	CSQLGRGSPEAFF
NA	TRBV2	NA	TRBJ2-2	TGTGCCAGCAGTCCCACGAGCGCGAACACCGGGGAGCTGTTTTTT	CASSPTSANTGELFF
NA	TRBV6-1	TRBD2	TRBJ2-1	TGTGCCAGCAGTGACGCGGCGGGAGTTACGTACAATGAGCAGTTCTTC	CASSDAAGVTYNEQFF
many	TRBV5-1	TRBD1	TRBJ1-5	TGCGCCAGCAGCCAGACAGGGTTCGGTCAGCCCCAGCATTTT	CASSQTGFGQPQHF
many	TRBV5-1	NA	TRBJ1-1	TGCGCCAGCAGCCCTGGGAGAGGCGACACTGAAGCTTTCTTT	CASSPGRGDTEAFF
many	TRBV5-1	NA	TRBJ2-7	TGCGCCAGCAGGTTGGACGGTAACGAGCAGTACTTC	CASRLDGNEQYF
NA	TRBV2	TRBD2	TRBJ2-1	TGTGCCAGCAGTGTTAGCGGGAATGTAAATGAGCAGTTCTTC	CASSVSGNVNEQFF
many	TRBV25-1	TRBD1	TRBJ1-5	TGTGCCAGCAGTGATCGAGGGGGCGGCAATCAGCCCCAGCATTTT	CASSDRGGGNQPQHF
NA	TRBV6-5	TRBD1	TRBJ2-2	TGTGCCACCACCTCCGGGACAGTCTTTGCCGGGGAGCTGTTTTTT	CATTSGTVFAGELFF
many	TRBV2	TRBD1	TRBJ2-5	TGTGCCAGCACCAGGGACAGGTCTAACCAAGAGACCCAGTACTTC	CASTRDRSNQETQYF
NA	TRBV18	TRBD2	TRBJ2-1	TGTGCCAGCTCGCCACTAGCGGGAGGATCCTACAATGAGCAGTTCTTC	CASSPLAGGSYNEQFF
NA	TRBV30	TRBD1	TRBJ1-1	TGTGCCTGGAGTGTACAGGGGGCTTCGGCTGAAGCTTTCTTT	CAWSVQGASAEAFF
few	TRBV30	NA	TRBJ2-7	TGTGCCTGGAGTGCCCCGGGGGATATATACGAGCAGTACTTC	CAWSAPGDIYEQYF
NA	TRBV12-3/TRBV12-4	TRBD1	TRBJ1-6	TGTGCCAGCAGGGGACAGGGGGCCGATTCACCCCTCCACTTT	CASRGQGADSPLHF
few	TRBV11-2	NA	TRBJ2-3	TGTGCCAGCACCGTAGGGTGGGGCCCAGATACGCAGTATTTT	CASTVGWGPDTQYF
many	TRBV10-3	NA	TRBJ1-5	TGTGCCATCAGTGAGTCTTCGCAGTCTTTGCAGCCCCAGCATTTT	CAISESSQSLQPQHF
NA	TRBV12-3/TRBV12-4	NA	TRBJ2-1	TGTGCCAGCAGTTTCGGCTCATTGGTTTCCTACAATGAGCAGTTCTTC	CASSFGSLVSYNEQFF
many	TRBV9	NA	TRBJ2-5	TGTGCCAGCAGCGTTCAGGGTTTTGGTGAGACCCAGTACTTC	CASSVQGFGETQYF
few	TRBV3-1	TRBD2	TRBJ2-7	TGTGCCAGCAGCCAAGGACTAGCGGGAGCCTACGAGCAGTACTTC	CASSQGLAGAYEQYF
NA	TRBV24-1	NA	TRBJ1-5	TGTGCCACCAGTGACCGAACGGACAAGGCCCAGCATTTT	CATSDRTDKAQHF
few	TRBV20-1	NA	TRBJ2-2	TGCAGTGCTAAAATCCCCGGCACCGGGGAGCTGTTTTTT	CSAKIPGTGELFF
few	TRBV4-1	NA	TRBJ2-3	TGCGCCAGCAGCTTTGAGCGGGCCAACACAGATACGCAGTATTTT	CASSFERANTDTQYF
NA	TRBV7-6	NA	TRBJ2-7	TGTGCCAGCAGTCCCCCGGGACTCCGCTACGAGCAGTACTTC	CASSPPGLRYEQYF
NA	TRBV28	NA	TRBJ2-5	TGTGCCAGCAGACCCAACTCTAAGGGGACCCAGTACTTC	CASRPNSKGTQYF
few	TRBV7-3	NA	TRBJ2-3	TGTGCCAGCAGCTATGATAGGGGAGATACGCAGTATTTT	CASSYDRGDTQYF
many	TRBV5-1	NA	TRBJ2-5	TGCGCCAGCAGCGGGGATGCGGCTAGCGAAGATGGAGAGACCCAGTACTTC	CASSGDAASEDGETQYF
many	TRBV4-2	NA	TRBJ2-1	TGTGCCAGCAGCCGGCAGCGGTATGAGTTCTTC	CASSRQRYEFF
many	TRBV5-5	NA	TRBJ2-3	TGTGCCAGCAGCTCCACCACAGATACGCAGTATTTT	CASSSTTDTQYF
many	TRBV5-1	TRBD2	TRBJ2-2	TGCGCCAGCAGCCCGGGACTAGCGGGATCTACCGGGGAGCTGTTTTTT	CASSPGLAGSTGELFF
few	TRBV14	NA	TRBJ1-1	TGTGCCAGCAGCTTCGACGTGATGAACACTGAAGCTTTCTTT	CASSFDVMNTEAFF